The 2 T cell receptor beta chains below come from one sample, sequenced in a study of early T cells in non-severe SARS-CoV-2 infection (dated by TCRdb to about 2021). Library generation was performed with 5' RACE. The run used a NextSeq 500. TCRdb reprocessing: public reads trimmed at Q25 with fastp, clones called with MiXCR, in-frame beta chains kept. Under each unique CDR3 protein, matching rows form one entry showing the most common genes and DNA. The table for this sample lists approximately 23,000 distinct CDR3 sequences; about 4.6% of them were counted only once. Clones ranked in the top ten supply around 10% of the sample. Input material: whole blood. The receptor source for this set is an adult who was a healthcare worker with PCR-confirmed SARS-CoV-2 infection or an uninfected control (not recorded which).

This clonotype came up many times. J is TRBJ2-2 and V is TRBV7-3; D unresolved. The CDR3 has 12 amino acids. The V gene lost 2 bases and the J gene lost 7 bases, with 5 bases spanning the gap. In germline, CDR1 is SGHTA, CDR2 FQGTGA. The CDR3 loop is CASSLLGGELFF. In DNA form, the CDR3 reads TGTGCCAGCAGCTTATTAGGCGGGGAGCTGTTTTTT.

This clonotype appeared many times. The V and J genes are TRBV7-8 and TRBJ2-1, with 9 bases that match TRBD2. Per germline, CDR1 SGHVS and CDR2 FQNEAQ. The CDR3 extends over 18 amino acids. Losses at the gene ends were 5 bases for V and 2 bases for J; bases not matched to a gene: 13. CDR3 amino acids: CASSHGTSRIGTYNEQFF. In DNA form, the CDR3 reads TGTGCCAGCAGCCACGGGACTAGCAGGATTGGTACCTACAATGAGCAGTTCTTC.